This T cell receptor (beta chain) was sequenced in a study of CD8+CD57+ T cells in acquired aplastic anemia. In its sample, this clonotype was seen many times. Its cognate antigen is unknown. Notes on the study in general: A set of twenty-nine CD8+ CDR3 sequences was shared between patients and controls, and these sequences appeared highly expressed in patients.

Before being chosen for sequencing, patients had shown CD8+CD57+ cell expansion by flow cytometry. V shed 7 bases and J shed 5 bases, with 12 bases lying between them. CDR1 is MNHEY, CDR2 SVGEGT, per germline. The CDR3 is 14 amino acids. According to the study, genomic DNA was the template for TCR beta VDJ and CDR3 profiling. MiXCR was run by TCRdb on the reads, yielding one entry per CDR3 protein. In the table there are about 180,000 distinct CDR3 sequences, nearly 50% of which are singletons. The source is a human donor with aplastic anemia. The sequencing sample was made of sorted CD4+, CD8+, or CD8+CD57+ T cells (not recorded which) from PBMCs. This rearrangement joins TRBV6-2 or TRBV6-3 to TRBJ1-6, with D maybe TRBD1 (5 bases). The CDR3 protein is CASKKDTNNSPLHF. The CDR3 DNA reads TGTGCCAGCAAGAAGGACACGAATAATTCACCCCTCCACTTT.